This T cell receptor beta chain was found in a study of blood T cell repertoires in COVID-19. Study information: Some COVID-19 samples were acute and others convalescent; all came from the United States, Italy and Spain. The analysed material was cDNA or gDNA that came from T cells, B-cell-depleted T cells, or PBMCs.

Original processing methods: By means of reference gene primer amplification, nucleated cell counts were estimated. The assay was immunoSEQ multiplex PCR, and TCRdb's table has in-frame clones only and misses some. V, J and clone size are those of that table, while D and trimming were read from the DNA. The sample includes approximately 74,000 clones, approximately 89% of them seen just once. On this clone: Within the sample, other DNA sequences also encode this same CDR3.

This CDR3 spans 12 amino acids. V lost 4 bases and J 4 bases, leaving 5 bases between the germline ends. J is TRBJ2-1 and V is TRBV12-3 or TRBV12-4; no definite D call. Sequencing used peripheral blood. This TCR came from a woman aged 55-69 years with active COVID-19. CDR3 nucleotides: TGTGCCAGCAGTTCGTATTACAATGAGCAGTTCTTC. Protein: CASSSYYNEQFF.